This T cell receptor beta chain originates from a study of blood T cell repertoires in COVID-19. Per the original data handling: Nucleated cell counts were estimated from reference gene primer amplification. Sequencing was performed with immunoSEQ multiplex PCR; in TCRdb, only in-frame clones are kept and a portion is missing. The V and J calls and clone size are taken from that table; D and trimming were inferred from the DNA. This table has roughly 230,000 clones, around 81% appearing once. V shed 8 bases and J shed 0 bases, with 11 bases lying between them. This CDR3 is built from 15 residues. Germline CDR1 and CDR2: MRHNA and SNTAGT.

This sequence was found in a man aged 50 to 60 with active or convalescent COVID-19. The chain employs TRBV6-4 and TRBJ2-6; no definite D call. The sample consisted of peripheral blood. CDR3 bases: TGTGCCAGCCTTGGCGGAACCTCTGGGGCCAACGTCCTGACTTTC. Its translation is CASLGGTSGANVLTF.